This T cell receptor beta chain was identified during a study of regulatory T cells in long-lasting Graves disease (dated by TCRdb to about 2021). Some background on the complete study: Persistent Graves' disease was defined as persistently positive TSH receptor autoantibodies together with antithyroid drug treatment for over 5 years. Antithyroid drugs had been taken for around 9.8 years on average by persistent Graves' disease patients in the clinical cohort. A total of around 33 samples underwent TCR sequencing, from 13 patients with persistent Graves' disease and 20 or so patients with newly diagnosed Graves' disease. The study was registered as a clinical trial and conducted in China. Persistent Graves' disease patients were compared with newly diagnosed Graves' disease patients by peripheral blood TCR sequencing and RNA sequencing. Study-level results and caveats: Preferential use of TRBV28, TRBJ1-2 and TRBJ2-5 was observed in persistent disease, whereas TRBV20-1 and TRBJ2-1 were favored in newly diagnosed disease. As a limitation, the authors acknowledged that the small sample size may reduce accuracy. A larger number of public clonotypes was shared among persistent patients (about 2,700) than among newly diagnosed patients (around 870). Only the TCR beta chain was sequenced and analyzed. The study examined only peripheral blood because the primary lesion, thyroid tissue, could not be accessed. Lower TCR Shannon entropy and fewer highly expanded clones were observed in persistent Graves' disease patients than in newly diagnosed patients, which suggested clonal expansion.

Library creation used multiplex PCR. Sequenced using an Illumina HiSeq 4000. To build TCR beta libraries, CDR3 regions were amplified by Arm-PCR using iRepertoire HTBI primers. Before sequencing, the PCR products went through gel purification. As for the original processing: Gene usage analysis of CDR3 amino acid clonotypes used the roughly 60 TRBV and some 13 TRBJ segments found across samples. Filtered high-quality paired reads were merged into contigs using COPE and FqMerger. BLAST was used to align contigs to IMGT TRBV, TRBD and TRBJ reference genes, with CDR3 defined following IMGT. Highly expanded clones were defined as clonotypes with a frequency above 0.1%. Repertoire diversity was measured by Shannon entropy, and V-J evenness by the Gini coefficient. A clonotype found in more than one individual was treated as public. TCRdb reprocessing: public reads trimmed at Q25 with fastp, clones called with MiXCR, in-frame beta chains kept. Rows are combined by CDR3 protein, so each entry shows the most common genes and DNA. These V and J calls are TCRdb output, not the study's own analysis. In all, the sample holds about half a million distinct CDR3 sequences, and around a fifth of those were seen once. The ten largest clones take up roughly 13% of the sample.

The label giving this sample's time point can be read as: persistent/refractory GD, antithyroid drugs over 5 years with positive TRAb. RNA was extracted from PBMCs in TRIzol for both TCR sequencing and RNA sequencing. Graves' disease was diagnosed according to American Thyroid Association guidelines. Recruitment of patients was carried out at an endocrinology department in Xi'an, China. Each patient gave roughly 8.4 milliliters of peripheral blood, collected in an EDTA anticoagulant tube. Ficoll Paque Plus density gradient separation was used to isolate PBMCs, and no additional T cell sorting was done. RNA quality was checked with an Agilent 2100 Bioanalyzer and agarose gel, and concentration with a NanoDrop 2000. Concerning this clonotype itself: Its binding antigen is unknown. The input lacks base qualities; no much larger clone sits a single base away.

The junction carries 16 bases between V and J, which are trimmed by 1 base and 9 bases respectively. CDR3 length: 15 amino acids, cysteine to phenylalanine. The retained sequence is limited to the CDR3, 45 bases, with the frame set at the first base. Based on the germline V gene (reference sequence), the CDR1 and CDR2 sequences are DFQATT and SNEGSKA. The chain links TRBV20-1 with TRBJ1-6; the D segment cannot be called with confidence. This TCR derives from a female donor with Graves disease. The sequencing used peripheral blood mononuclear cells (PBMCs), collected when the disease was refractory, from a patient treated with antithyroid drugs. CDR3 protein: CSARGERSMSSPLHF. The nucleotides read TGCAGTGCTAGAGGGGAGAGATCGATGAGTTCACCCCTCCACTTT.